The sequence of this T cell receptor beta chain was determined in a study of blood T cell repertoires in COVID-19. Study-wide context: PBMCs, B-cell-depleted T cells, or T cells were the source of the cDNA or gDNA that made up the material.

In the original workflow: Using reference gene primer amplification, nucleated cell counts were estimated. Sequencing was performed with immunoSEQ multiplex PCR; in TCRdb, only in-frame clones are kept and a portion is missing. From that table come the V and J calls and clone size; the DNA was used to work out D and trimming. Here the sample spans tens of thousands of clones, roughly 80% being singletons. Sequencing was performed on peripheral blood. The TCR was taken from a woman aged 60-75 years with acute or convalescent COVID-19.

CDR3 residues: CASSEDRGQPQHF. The CDR3 nucleotides read TGTGCCAGCAGCGAAGACAGGGGTCAGCCCCAGCATTTT. The J gene is TRBJ1-5, the V gene TRBV5-5; 8 bases align to TRBD1. The CDR3 consists of 13 residues. Unmatched junction bases numbered 3, after V lost 4 bases and J lost 6 bases. Germline V gene lookup returns CDR1 SGHKS and CDR2 YYEKEE (reference sequence). Drawing the rest from reference TRBV5-5 and TRBJ1-5, the complete variable domain is DAGVTQSPTHLIKTRGQQVTLRCSPISGHKSVSWYQQVLGQGPQFIFQYYEKEERGRGNFPDRFSARQFPNYSSELNVNALLLGDSALYLCASSEDRGQPQHFGDGTRLSIL.